These T cell receptor beta chains were read from a single sample in a study of blood T cell repertoires in COVID-19. The table came from immunoSEQ multiplex PCR; TCRdb's copy has only in-frame clones and leaves some out. The sample contains tens of thousands of clones, 85% of which appear only once. The sample comprised peripheral blood. These receptor sequences come from a woman between 70 and 85 years old in a cohort sampled during active COVID-19. CDR3s include the opening cysteine and the closing phenylalanine or tryptophan. The order of the fields is clone size, D gene, V gene, J gene, CDR3 protein, CDR3 DNA. The D gene is left open where the match is weak. Part of the rows lack a size; the others show once, few, many or a class for expanded clones.

>-|-|TRBV6-5|TRBJ2-6
CASAREVSGANVLTF
TGTGCCAGCGCACGGGAAGTCTCTGGGGCCAACGTCCTGACTTTC
>few|TRBD2|TRBV3-1/TRBV3-2|TRBJ2-3
CASSQAGRGLASDTQYF
TGTGCCAGCAGCCAAGCCGGCAGGGGACTAGCTTCCGATACGCAGTATTTT
>-|-|TRBV19|TRBJ2-1
CASSIPTGPGNEQFF
TGTGCCAGTAGTATTCCGACGGGCCCAGGGAATGAGCAGTTCTTC
>-|-|TRBV14|TRBJ2-7
CASSQVFSRREQYF
TGTGCCAGCAGCCAAGTTTTTAGCCGGCGGGAGCAGTACTTC
>-|TRBD2|TRBV19|TRBJ2-1
CASSQGLAGGIYNEQFF
TGTGCCAGTAGCCAGGGACTAGCGGGAGGGATCTACAATGAGCAGTTCTTC
>-|-|TRBV6-2/TRBV6-3|TRBJ2-1
CASSLLVSSYNEQFF
TGTGCCAGCAGTCTCCTAGTAAGCTCCTACAATGAGCAGTTCTTC
>-|-|TRBV30|TRBJ2-7
CAWSGRARLPSYEQYF
TGTGCCTGGAGTGGAAGAGCCCGCCTCCCCTCCTACGAGCAGTACTTC
>-|-|TRBV4-1|TRBJ1-3
CASSQDSSGNTIYF
TGCGCCAGCAGCCAAGATAGCTCTGGAAACACCATATATTTT
>-|TRBD1|TRBV29-1|TRBJ2-5
CSARTGRETQYF
TGCAGCGCAAGGACAGGGCGGGAGACCCAGTACTTC
>once|-|TRBV27|TRBJ2-7
CASSPRLRAHEQYF
TGTGCCAGCAGTCCGCGACTAAGGGCCCACGAGCAGTACTTC
>-|-|TRBV4-1|TRBJ2-1
CASSQAGFETGGEYNEQFF
TGCGCCAGCAGCCAAGCCGGGTTTGAGACTGGCGGGGAATACAATGAGCAGTTCTTC
>-|TRBD2|TRBV19|TRBJ2-3
CASTPQSPGLAGPSTDTQYF
TGTGCCAGTACCCCACAGTCACCGGGACTAGCGGGGCCTAGCACAGATACGCAGTATTTT
>-|TRBD1|TRBV30|TRBJ1-2
CAWSVLPGGFYGYTF
TGTGCCTGGAGTGTACTCCCAGGGGGCTTCTATGGCTACACCTTC
>-|TRBD1|TRBV29-1|TRBJ1-1
CSVSDRAGTEAFF
TGCAGCGTTTCGGACAGGGCCGGGACTGAAGCTTTCTTT
>-|TRBD2|TRBV5-1|TRBJ2-1
CASSLGLGSGRIKNEQFF
TGCGCCAGCAGCTTGGGCCTGGGTAGCGGGAGAATCAAAAATGAGCAGTTCTTC
>once|TRBD1|TRBV2|TRBJ1-2
CASKIAEGQGEVRGYTF
TGTGCCAGCAAAATAGCAGAGGGACAGGGGGAGGTTAGAGGCTACACCTTC
>once|-|TRBV5-4|TRBJ2-7
CASSVKRGTYEQYF
TGTGCCAGCAGCGTGAAACGGGGAACCTACGAGCAGTACTTC
>-|-|TRBV7-5|TRBJ2-4
CARSFWPLVKAGNIQYF
TGTGCCAGAAGCTTTTGGCCTCTGGTTAAGGCCGGGAACATTCAGTACTTC
>once|-|TRBV6-2/TRBV6-3|TRBJ1-1
CASSDQQGVRNTEAFF
TGTGCCAGCAGTGACCAACAGGGTGTAAGGAACACTGAAGCTTTCTTT
>-|TRBD2|TRBV9|TRBJ2-5
CASSVGTSGIRETQYF
TGTGCCAGCAGCGTAGGGACTAGCGGAATTCGGGAGACCCAGTACTTC
>-|-|TRBV10-3|TRBJ2-3
CAISDGVANTDTQYF
TGTGCCATCAGTGATGGAGTAGCAAACACAGATACGCAGTATTTT
>-|-|TRBV7-9|TRBJ2-3
CASSFRHNTDTQYF
TGTGCCAGCAGCTTTAGACACAACACAGATACGCAGTATTTT
>once|TRBD2|TRBV29-1|TRBJ2-1
CSVPPTSVNEQFF
TGCAGCGTTCCCCCGACTAGCGTCAATGAGCAGTTCTTC
>-|TRBD2|TRBV10-2|TRBJ2-7
CASNAGGRTYEQYF
TGCGCCAGCAATGCGGGAGGGAGGACCTACGAGCAGTACTTC
>-|TRBD1|TRBV3-1/TRBV3-2|TRBJ1-2
CASSLDRGGGYTF
TGTGCCAGCAGCCTTGACAGGGGTGGTGGCTACACCTTC
>few|TRBD1|TRBV4-3|TRBJ1-6
CASSQAQTGPNSPLHF
TGCGCCAGCAGCCAGGCACAGACAGGGCCCAATTCACCCCTCCACTTT
>-|-|TRBV21-1|TRBJ2-1
CASSKDRAGNEQFF
TGTGCCAGCAGCAAGGACAGGGCGGGGAATGAGCAGTTCTTC